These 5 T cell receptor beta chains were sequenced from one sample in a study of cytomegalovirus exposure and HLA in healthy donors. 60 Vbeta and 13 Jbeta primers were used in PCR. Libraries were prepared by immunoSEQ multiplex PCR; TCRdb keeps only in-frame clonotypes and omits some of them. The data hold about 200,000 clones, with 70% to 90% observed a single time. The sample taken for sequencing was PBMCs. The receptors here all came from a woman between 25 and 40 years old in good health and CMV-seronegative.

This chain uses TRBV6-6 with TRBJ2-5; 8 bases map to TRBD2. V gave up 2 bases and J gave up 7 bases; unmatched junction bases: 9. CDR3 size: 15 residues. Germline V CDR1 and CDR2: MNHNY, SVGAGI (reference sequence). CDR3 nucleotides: TGTGCCAGCAGTTACACGATAGAGGCGGGAGGGACCCAGTACTTC. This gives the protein CASSYTIEAGGTQYF.

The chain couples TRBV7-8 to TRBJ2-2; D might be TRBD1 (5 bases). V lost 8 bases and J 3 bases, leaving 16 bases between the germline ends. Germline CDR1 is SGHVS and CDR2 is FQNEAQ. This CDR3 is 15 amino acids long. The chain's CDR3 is CASQNRGGDTGELFF. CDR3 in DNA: TGTGCCAGCCAAAATAGGGGTGGTGACACCGGGGAGCTGTTTTTT.

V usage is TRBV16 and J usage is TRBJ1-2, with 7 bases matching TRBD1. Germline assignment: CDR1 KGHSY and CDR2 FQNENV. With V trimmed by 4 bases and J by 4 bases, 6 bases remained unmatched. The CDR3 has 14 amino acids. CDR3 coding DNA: TGTGCCAGCAGCCCCCGAGGGACAGCCTATGGCTACACCTTC. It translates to CASSPRGTAYGYTF.

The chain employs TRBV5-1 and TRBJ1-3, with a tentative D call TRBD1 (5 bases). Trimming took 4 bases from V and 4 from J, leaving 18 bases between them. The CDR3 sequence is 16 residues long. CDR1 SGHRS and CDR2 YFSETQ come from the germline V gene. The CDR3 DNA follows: TGCGCCAGCAGCCAAGACGGACCCCAGGGAGGAAACACCATATATTTT. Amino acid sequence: CASSQDGPQGGNTIYF.

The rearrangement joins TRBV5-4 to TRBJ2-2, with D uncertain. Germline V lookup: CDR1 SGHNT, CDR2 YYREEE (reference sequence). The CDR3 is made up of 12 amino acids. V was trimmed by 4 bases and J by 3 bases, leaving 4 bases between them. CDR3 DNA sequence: TGTGCCAGCAGCCTTGACACCGGGGAGCTGTTTTTT. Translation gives CASSLDTGELFF.